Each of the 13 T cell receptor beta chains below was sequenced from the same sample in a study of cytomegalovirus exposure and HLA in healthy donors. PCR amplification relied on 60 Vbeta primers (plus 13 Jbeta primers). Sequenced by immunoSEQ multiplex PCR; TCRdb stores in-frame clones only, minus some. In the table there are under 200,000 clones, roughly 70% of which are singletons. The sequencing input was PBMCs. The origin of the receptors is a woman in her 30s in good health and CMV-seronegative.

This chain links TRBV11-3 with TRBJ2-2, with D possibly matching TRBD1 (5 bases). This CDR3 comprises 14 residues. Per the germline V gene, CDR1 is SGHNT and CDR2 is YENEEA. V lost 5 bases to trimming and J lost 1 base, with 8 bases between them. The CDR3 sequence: CASSQGRNTGELFF. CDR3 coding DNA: TGTGCCAGCAGCCAGGGTCGGAACACCGGGGAGCTGTTTTTT.

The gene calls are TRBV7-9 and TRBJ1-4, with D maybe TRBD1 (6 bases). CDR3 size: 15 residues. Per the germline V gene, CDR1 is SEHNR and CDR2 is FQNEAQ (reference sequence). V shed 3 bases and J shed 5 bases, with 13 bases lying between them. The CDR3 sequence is CASSFRQVGNEKLFF. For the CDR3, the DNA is TGTGCCAGCAGCTTTCGACAGGTCGGGAATGAAAAACTGTTTTTT.

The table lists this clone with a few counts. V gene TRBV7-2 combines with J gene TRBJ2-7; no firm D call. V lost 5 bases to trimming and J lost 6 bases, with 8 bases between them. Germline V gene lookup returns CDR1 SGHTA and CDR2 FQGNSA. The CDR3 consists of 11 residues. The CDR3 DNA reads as TGTGCCAGCAGCACCTGGAGCGAGCAGTACTTC. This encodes CASSTWSEQYF.

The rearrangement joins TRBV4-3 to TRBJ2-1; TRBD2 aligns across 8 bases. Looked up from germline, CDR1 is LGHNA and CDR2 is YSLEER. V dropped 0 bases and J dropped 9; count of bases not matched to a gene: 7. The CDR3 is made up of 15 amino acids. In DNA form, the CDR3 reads TGCGCCAGCAGCCAAGATGGGCGGGGGGCCGGTGAGCAGTTCTTC. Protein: CASSQDGRGAGEQFF.

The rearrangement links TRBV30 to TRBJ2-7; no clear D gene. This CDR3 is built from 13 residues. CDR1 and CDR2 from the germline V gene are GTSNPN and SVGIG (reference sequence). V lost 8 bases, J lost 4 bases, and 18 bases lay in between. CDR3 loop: CALHLAPGYEQYF. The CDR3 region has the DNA TGTGCCCTTCACCTGGCCCCCGGGTACGAGCAGTACTTC. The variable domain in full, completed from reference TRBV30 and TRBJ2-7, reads SQTIHQWPATLVQPVGSPLSLECTVEGTSNPNLYWYRQAAGRGLQLLFYSVGIGQISSEVPQNLSASRPQDRQFILSSKKLLLSDSGFYLCALHLAPGYEQYFGPGTRLTVT.

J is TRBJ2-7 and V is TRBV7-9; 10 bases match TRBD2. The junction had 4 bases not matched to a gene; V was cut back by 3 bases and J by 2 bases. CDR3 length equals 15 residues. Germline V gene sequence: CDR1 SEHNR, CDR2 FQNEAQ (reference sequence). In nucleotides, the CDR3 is TGTGCCAGCAGCTTTACTAGCGGGAAGGCCTACGAGCAGTACTTC. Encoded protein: CASSFTSGKAYEQYF. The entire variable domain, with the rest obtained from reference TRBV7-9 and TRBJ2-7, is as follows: DTGVSQNPRHKITKRGQNVTFRCDPISEHNRLYWYRQTLGQGPEFLTYFQNEAQLEKSRLLSDRFSAERPKGSFSTLEIQRTEQGDSAMYLCASSFTSGKAYEQYFGPGTRLTVT.

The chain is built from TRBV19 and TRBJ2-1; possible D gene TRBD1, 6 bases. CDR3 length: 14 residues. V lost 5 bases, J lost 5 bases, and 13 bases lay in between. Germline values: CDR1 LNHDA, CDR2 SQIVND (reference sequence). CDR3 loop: CASSPRAGDNEQFF. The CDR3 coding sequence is TGTGCCAGTAGTCCTCGCGCAGGGGACAATGAGCAGTTCTTC. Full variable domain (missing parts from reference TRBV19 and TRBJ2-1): DGGITQSPKYLFRKEGQNVTLSCEQNLNHDAMYWYRQDPGQGLRLIYYSQIVNDFQKGDIAEGYSVSREKKESFPLTVTSAQKNPTAFYLCASSPRAGDNEQFFGPGTRLTVL.

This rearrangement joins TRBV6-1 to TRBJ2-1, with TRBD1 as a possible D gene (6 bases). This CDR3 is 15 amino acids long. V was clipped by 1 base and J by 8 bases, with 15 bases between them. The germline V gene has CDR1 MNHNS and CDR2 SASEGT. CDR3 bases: TGTGCCAGCAGTGAAGGCCAGGGGAATTCAGATGAGCAGTTCTTC. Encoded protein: CASSEGQGNSDEQFF.

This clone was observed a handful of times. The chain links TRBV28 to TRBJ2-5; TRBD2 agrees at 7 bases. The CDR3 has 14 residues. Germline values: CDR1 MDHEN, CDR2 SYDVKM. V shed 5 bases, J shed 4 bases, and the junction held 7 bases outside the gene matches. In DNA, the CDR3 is TGTGCCAGCAGTGAGGACTGGGGGGGAGAGACCCAGTACTTC. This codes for CASSEDWGGETQYF. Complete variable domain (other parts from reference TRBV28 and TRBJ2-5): DVKVTQSSRYLVKRTGEKVFLECVQDMDHENMFWYRQDPGLGLRLIYFSYDVKMKEKGDIPEGYSVSREKKERFSLILESASTNQTSMYLCASSEDWGGETQYFGPGTRLLVL.

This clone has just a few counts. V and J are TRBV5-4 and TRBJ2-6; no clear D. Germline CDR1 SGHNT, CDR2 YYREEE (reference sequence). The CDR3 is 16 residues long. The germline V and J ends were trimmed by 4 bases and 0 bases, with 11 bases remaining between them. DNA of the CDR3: TGTGCCAGCAGCCCCAATCGAGACTCTGGGGCCAACGTCCTGACTTTC. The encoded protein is CASSPNRDSGANVLTF.

The CDR3 region has the DNA TGTGCCAGCAGCGTAGAACATGGGCCCCAGCATTTT. Translation: CASSVEHGPQHF. This sequence joins TRBV9 and TRBJ1-5, with D unresolved. Germline CDR1 SGDLS, CDR2 YYNGEE. Trimming left V 0 bases short and J 9 bases short, with 7 bases between. The CDR3 consists of 12 residues. Supplemented by reference TRBV9 and TRBJ1-5, the full variable domain reads DSGVTQTPKHLITATGQRVTLRCSPRSGDLSVYWYQQSLDQGLQFLIQYYNGEERAKGNILERFSAQQFPDLHSELNLSSLELGDSALYFCASSVEHGPQHFGDGTRLSIL.

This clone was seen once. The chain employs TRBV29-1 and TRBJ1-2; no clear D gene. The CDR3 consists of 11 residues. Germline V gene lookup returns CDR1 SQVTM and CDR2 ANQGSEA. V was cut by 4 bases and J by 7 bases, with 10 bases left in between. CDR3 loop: CSVAGERGYTF. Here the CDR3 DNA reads TGCAGCGTTGCTGGGGAGCGTGGCTACACCTTC.

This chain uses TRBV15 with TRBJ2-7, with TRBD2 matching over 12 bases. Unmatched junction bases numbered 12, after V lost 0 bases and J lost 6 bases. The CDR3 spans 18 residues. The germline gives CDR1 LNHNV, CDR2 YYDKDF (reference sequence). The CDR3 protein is CATSRDRLAGEGSFEQYF. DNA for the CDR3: TGTGCCACCAGCAGAGATAGACTAGCGGGAGAGGGTTCGTTCGAGCAGTACTTC.